This entry features one T cell receptor (beta chain) sequence. The data derive from a study of blood T cell repertoires in COVID-19. Study information: Acute and convalescent COVID-19 specimens originated in the United States, Italy and Spain.

CDR3 length equals 14 residues. Germline CDR1 KGHDR, CDR2 SFDVKD. Losses at the gene ends were 3 bases for V and 4 bases for J; bases not matched to a gene: 3. Original processing methods: Researchers report that nucleated cell counts were estimated from reference gene primer amplification. Produced via immunoSEQ multiplex PCR; TCRdb's table is partial and in-frame only. That table supplies the V and J calls and clone size; D and trimming were determined from the DNA. This repertoire shows about 300,000 clones, 85% to 90% found once; its top ten account for 4% to 5%. Sequencing was performed on PBMCs or T cells enriched from blood (not recorded which). This chain uses TRBV24-1 with TRBJ2-7, with TRBD1 matching 9 bases. The clonotype originates from a young man who had recovered from COVID-19. For the CDR3, the DNA is TGTGCCACCAGTGATACAGGGGGCGCATACGAGCAGTACTTC. Translated: CATSDTGGAYEQYF.